This record covers a single T cell receptor (beta chain). What it binds is unknown. The CDR3 is 14 residues long. The V gene's germline CDR1 is SEHNR and CDR2 FQNEAQ (reference sequence). V shed 3 bases and J 7 bases; nucleotides not matched to a gene: 4. This sample was taken from a study of shared clonotypes between healthy human individuals. Study-level points and caveats: Four donors held about 4.5% of naive CD4 clonotypes in common.

Data came from immunoSEQ multiplex PCR; TCRdb stores just in-frame clones and leaves some out. Here the sample spans over 1.5 million clones, around 98% being singletons. In the CD4+ fraction, cells were divided into CD45RA+ naive and CD45RA-negative memory subsets. The V call is TRBV7-9, the J call TRBJ2-1; 9 positions agree with TRBD2. The receptor's source is a man between 25 and 39 years old in good health. The sequencing sample was made of naive CD4+ T cells sorted from blood. Stated subset: CD45RA+ positively selected. As DNA, the CDR3 is TGTGCCAGCAGCTTCCTAGCGGGAACTAATGAGCAGTTCTTC. Its translation: CASSFLAGTNEQFF.